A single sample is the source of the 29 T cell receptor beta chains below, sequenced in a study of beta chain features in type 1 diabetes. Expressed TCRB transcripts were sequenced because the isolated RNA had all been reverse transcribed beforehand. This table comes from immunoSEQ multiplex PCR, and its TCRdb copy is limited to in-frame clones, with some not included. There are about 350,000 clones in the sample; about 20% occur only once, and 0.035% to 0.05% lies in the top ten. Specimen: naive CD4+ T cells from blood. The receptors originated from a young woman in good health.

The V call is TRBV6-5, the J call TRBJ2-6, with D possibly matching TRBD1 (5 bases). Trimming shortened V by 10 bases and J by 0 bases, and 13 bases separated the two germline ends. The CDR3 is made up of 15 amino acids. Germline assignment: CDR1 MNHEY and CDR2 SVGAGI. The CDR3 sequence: CATQGHFSGANVLTF. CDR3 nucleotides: TGTGCCACCCAGGGCCACTTCTCTGGGGCCAACGTCCTGACTTTC.

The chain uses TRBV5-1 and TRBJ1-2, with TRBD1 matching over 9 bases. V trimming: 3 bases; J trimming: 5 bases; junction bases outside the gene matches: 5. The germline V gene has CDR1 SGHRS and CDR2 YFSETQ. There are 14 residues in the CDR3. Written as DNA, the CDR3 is TGCGCCAGCAGCTGGGGCGGGACAGGGTATGGCTACACCTTC. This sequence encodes CASSWGGTGYGYTF.

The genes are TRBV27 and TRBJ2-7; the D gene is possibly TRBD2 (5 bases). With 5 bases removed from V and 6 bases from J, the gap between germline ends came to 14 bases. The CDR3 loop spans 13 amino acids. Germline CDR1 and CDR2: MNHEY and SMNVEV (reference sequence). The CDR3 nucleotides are TGTGCCAGCAGTAGAAGACTACCCCTCGAGCAGTACTTC. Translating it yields CASSRRLPLEQYF.

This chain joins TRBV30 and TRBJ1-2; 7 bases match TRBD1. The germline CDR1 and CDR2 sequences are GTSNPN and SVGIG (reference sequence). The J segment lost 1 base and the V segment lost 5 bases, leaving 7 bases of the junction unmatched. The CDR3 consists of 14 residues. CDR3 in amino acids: CAWAPTGYNYGYTF. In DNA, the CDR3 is TGTGCCTGGGCCCCGACAGGGTATAACTATGGCTACACCTTC.

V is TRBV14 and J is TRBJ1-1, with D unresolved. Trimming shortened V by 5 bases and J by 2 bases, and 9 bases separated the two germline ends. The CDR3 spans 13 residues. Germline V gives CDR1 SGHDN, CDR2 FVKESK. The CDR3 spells CASSVQVNTEAFF. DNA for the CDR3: TGTGCCAGCAGCGTACAAGTAAACACTGAAGCTTTCTTT.

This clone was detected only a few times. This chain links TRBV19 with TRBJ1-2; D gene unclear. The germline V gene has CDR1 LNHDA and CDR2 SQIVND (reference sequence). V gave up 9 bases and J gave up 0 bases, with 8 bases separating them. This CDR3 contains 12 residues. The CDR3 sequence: CASSEANYGYTF. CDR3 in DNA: TGTGCCAGCTCGGAGGCTAACTATGGCTACACCTTC.

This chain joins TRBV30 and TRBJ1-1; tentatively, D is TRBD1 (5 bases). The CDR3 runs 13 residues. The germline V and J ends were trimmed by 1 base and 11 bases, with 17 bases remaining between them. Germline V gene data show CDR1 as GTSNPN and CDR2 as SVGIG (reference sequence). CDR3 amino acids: CAWSGPLGGDAFF. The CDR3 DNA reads TGTGCCTGGAGTGGACCGCTCGGCGGGGACGCTTTCTTT. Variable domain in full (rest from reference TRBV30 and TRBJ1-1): SQTIHQWPATLVQPVGSPLSLECTVEGTSNPNLYWYRQAAGRGLQLLFYSVGIGQISSEVPQNLSASRPQDRQFILSSKKLLLSDSGFYLCAWSGPLGGDAFFGQGTRLTVV.

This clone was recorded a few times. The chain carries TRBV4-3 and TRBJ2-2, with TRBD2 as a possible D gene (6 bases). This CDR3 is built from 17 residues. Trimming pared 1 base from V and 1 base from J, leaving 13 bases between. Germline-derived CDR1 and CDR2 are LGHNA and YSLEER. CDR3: CASSQGGRGRNTGELFF. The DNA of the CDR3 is TGCGCCAGCAGCCAAGGCGGGCGGGGTCGGAACACCGGGGAGCTGTTTTTT.

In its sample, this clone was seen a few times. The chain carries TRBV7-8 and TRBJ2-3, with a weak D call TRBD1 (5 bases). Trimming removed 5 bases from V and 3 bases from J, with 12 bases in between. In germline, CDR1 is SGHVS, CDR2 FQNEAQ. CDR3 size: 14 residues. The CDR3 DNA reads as TGTGCCAGCAGCCCTGCCCGGACAACAGATACGCAGTATTTT. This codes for CASSPARTTDTQYF.

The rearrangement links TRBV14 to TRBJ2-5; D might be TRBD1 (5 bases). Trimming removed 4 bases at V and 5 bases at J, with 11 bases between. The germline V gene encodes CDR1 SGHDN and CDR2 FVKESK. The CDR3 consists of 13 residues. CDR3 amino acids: CASSPQGRETQYF. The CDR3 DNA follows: TGTGCCAGCAGCCCCCAGGGTAGGGAGACCCAGTACTTC.

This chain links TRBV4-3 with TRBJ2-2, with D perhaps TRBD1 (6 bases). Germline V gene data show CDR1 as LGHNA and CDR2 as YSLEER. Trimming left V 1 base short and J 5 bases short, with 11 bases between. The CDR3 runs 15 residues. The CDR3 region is CASSQVTGSTGELFF. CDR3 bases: TGCGCCAGCAGCCAAGTCACAGGGTCTACCGGGGAGCTGTTTTTT.

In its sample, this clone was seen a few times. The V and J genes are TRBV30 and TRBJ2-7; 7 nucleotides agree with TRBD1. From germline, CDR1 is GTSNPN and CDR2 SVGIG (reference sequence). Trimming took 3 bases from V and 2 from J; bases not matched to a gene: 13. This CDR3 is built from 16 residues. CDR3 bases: TGTGCCTGGAGGACCTTACTCCGGGACAGACCCTACGAGCAGTACTTC. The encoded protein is CAWRTLLRDRPYEQYF.

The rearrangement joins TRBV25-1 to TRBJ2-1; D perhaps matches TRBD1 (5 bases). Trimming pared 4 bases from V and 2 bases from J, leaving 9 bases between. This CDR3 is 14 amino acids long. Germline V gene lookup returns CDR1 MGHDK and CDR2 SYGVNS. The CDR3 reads CASSVQGAYNEQFF. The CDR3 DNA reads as TGTGCCAGCAGTGTCCAGGGCGCCTACAATGAGCAGTTCTTC. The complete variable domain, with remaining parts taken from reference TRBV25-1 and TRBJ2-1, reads EADIYQTPRYLVIGTGKKITLECSQTMGHDKMYWYQQDPGMELHLIHYSYGVNSTEKGDLSSESTVSRIRTEHFPLTLESARPSHTSQYLCASSVQGAYNEQFFGPGTRLTVL.

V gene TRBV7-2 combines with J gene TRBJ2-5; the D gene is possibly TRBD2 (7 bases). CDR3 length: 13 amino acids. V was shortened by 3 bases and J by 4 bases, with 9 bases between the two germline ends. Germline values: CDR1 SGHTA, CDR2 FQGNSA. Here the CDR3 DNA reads TGTGCCAGCAGCTTCGGGGGGCGAGAGACCCAGTACTTC. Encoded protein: CASSFGGRETQYF.

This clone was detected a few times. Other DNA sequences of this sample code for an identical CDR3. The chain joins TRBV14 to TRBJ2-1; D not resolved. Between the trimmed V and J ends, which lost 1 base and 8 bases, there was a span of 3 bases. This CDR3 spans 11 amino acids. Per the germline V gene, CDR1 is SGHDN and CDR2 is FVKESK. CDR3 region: CASSQAYEQFF. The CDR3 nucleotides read TGTGCCAGCAGCCAAGCTTATGAGCAGTTCTTC. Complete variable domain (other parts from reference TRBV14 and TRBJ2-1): EAGVTQFPSHSVIEKGQTVTLRCDPISGHDNLYWYRRVMGKEIKFLLHFVKESKQDESGMPNNRFLAERTGGTYSTLKVQPAELEDSGVYFCASSQAYEQFFGPGTRLTVL.

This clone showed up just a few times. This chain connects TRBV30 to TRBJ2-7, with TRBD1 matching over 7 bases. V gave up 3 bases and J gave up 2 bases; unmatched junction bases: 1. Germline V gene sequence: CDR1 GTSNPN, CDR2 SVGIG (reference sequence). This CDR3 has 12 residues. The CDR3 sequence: CAWRGQTYEQYF. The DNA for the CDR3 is TGTGCCTGGAGGGGACAGACCTACGAGCAGTACTTC.

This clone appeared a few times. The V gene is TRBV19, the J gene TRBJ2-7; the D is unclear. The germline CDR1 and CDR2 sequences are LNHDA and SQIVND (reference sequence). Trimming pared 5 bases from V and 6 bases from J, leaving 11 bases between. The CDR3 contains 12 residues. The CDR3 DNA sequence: TGTGCCAGTAGTTCCGGGTGGAGCGAGCAGTACTTC. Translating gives CASSSGWSEQYF.

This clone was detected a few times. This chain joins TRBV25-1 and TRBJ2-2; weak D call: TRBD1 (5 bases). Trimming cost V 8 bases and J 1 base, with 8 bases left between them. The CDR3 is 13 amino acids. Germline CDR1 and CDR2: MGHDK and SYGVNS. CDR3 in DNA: TGTGCCAGCGGTGGACAGAACACCGGGGAGCTGTTTTTT. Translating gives CASGGQNTGELFF.

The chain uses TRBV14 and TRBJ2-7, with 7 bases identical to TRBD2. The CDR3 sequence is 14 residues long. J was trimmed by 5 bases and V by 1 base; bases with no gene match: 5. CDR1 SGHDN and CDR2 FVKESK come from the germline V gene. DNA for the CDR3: TGTGCCAGCAGCCAAGCGGGAGGATTCCACGAGCAGTACTTC. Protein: CASSQAGGFHEQYF.

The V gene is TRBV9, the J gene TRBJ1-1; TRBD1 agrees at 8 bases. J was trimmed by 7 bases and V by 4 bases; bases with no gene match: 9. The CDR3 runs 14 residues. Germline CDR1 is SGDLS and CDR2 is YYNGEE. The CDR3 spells CASSPGQERGEAFF. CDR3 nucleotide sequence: TGTGCCAGCAGCCCGGGACAGGAGAGAGGTGAAGCTTTCTTT.

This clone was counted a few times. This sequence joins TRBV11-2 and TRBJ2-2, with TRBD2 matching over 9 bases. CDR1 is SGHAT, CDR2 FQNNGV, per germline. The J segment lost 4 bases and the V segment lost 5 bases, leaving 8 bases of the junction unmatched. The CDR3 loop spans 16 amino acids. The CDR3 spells CASSDPSAGGTGELFF. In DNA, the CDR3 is TGTGCCAGCAGCGACCCCTCAGCGGGGGGCACCGGGGAGCTGTTTTTT.

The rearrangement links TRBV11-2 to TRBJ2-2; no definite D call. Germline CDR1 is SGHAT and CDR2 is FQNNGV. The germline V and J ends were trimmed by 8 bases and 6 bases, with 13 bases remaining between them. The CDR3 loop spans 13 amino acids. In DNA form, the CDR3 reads TGTGCCAGCGCTTGGTTACAGTCCGGGGAGCTGTTTTTT. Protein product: CASAWLQSGELFF.

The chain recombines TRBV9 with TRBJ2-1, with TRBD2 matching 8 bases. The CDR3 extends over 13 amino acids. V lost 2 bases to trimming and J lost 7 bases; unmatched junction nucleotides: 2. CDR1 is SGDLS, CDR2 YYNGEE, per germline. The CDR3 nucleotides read TGTGCCAGCAGCGTCGGACTAGCAAATGAGCAGTTCTTC. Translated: CASSVGLANEQFF.

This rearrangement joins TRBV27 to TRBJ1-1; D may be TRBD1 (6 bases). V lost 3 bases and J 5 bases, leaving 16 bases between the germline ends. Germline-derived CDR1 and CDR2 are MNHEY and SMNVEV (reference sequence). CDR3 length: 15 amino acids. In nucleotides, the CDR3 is TGTGCCAGCAGTTTGGGGGACACCGGGGAGACTGAAGCTTTCTTT. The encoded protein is CASSLGDTGETEAFF.

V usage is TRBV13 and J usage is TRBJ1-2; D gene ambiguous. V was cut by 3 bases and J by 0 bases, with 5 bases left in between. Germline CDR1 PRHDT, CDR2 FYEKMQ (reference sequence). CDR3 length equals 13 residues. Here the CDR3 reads CASSFQANYGYTF. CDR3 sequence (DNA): TGTGCCAGCAGCTTCCAGGCTAACTATGGCTACACCTTC.

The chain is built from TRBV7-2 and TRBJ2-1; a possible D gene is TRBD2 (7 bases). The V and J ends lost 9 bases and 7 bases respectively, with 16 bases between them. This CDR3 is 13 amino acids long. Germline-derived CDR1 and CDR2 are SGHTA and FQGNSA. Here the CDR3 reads CASPRGGENEQFF. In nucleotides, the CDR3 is TGTGCCAGTCCGAGGGGGGGCGAGAATGAGCAGTTCTTC.

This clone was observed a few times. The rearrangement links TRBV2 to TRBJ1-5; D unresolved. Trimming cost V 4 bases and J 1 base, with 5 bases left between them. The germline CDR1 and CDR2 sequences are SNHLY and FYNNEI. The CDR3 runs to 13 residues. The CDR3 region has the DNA TGTGCCAGCAGTGGGGAGAGCAATCAGCCCCAGCATTTT. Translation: CASSGESNQPQHF. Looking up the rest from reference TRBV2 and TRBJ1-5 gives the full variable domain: EPEVTQTPSHQVTQMGQEVILRCVPISNHLYFYWYRQILGQKVEFLVSFYNNEISEKSEIFDDQFSVERPDGSNFTLKIRSTKLEDSAMYFCASSGESNQPQHFGDGTRLSIL.

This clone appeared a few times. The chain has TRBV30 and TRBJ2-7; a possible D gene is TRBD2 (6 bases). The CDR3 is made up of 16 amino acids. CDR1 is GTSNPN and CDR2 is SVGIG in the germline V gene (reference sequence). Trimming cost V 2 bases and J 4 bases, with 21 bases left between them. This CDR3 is CAWSSPNLGGRYEQYF. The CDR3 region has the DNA TGTGCCTGGAGTTCCCCAAATTTGGGGGGTAGATACGAGCAGTACTTC.

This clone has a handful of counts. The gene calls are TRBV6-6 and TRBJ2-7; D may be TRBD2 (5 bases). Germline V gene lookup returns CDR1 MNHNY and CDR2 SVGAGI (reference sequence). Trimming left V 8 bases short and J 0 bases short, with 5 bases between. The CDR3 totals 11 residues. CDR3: CASGLSYEQYF. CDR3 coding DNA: TGTGCCAGCGGACTCTCCTACGAGCAGTACTTC.